The 3 T cell receptor beta chains in this list originate from one sample, sequenced in a study of blood T cell repertoires in COVID-19. Generated by immunoSEQ multiplex PCR, the TCRdb table keeps only in-frame clones and is missing some. Here the sample spans about 20,000 clones, roughly nine tenths being singletons. Sequencing was carried out using peripheral blood. The source is a human donor in a cohort sampled during active COVID-19.

The chain employs TRBV7-9 and TRBJ2-5; TRBD1 aligns across 8 bases. The CDR3 length is 14 residues. V shed 5 bases, J shed 5 bases, and the junction held 7 bases outside the gene matches. Germline values: CDR1 SEHNR, CDR2 FQNEAQ (reference sequence). The CDR3 reads CASSLTGEEETQYF. The CDR3 region has the DNA TGTGCCAGCAGCCTGACAGGGGAAGAGGAGACCCAGTACTTC.

The chain links TRBV7-8 to TRBJ2-7; a weak D match, TRBD1 (5 bases). Germline assignment: CDR1 SGHVS and CDR2 FQNEAQ. With 2 bases removed from V and 2 bases from J, the gap between germline ends came to 13 bases. This CDR3 has 15 residues. CDR3 protein: CASSLSRQFAYEQYF. Written as DNA, the CDR3 is TGTGCCAGCAGCTTAAGTCGACAGTTCGCCTACGAGCAGTACTTC.

This chain links TRBV7-9 with TRBJ2-5, with TRBD1 matching over 8 bases. Germline assignment: CDR1 SEHNR and CDR2 FQNEAQ (reference sequence). This CDR3 region has 15 residues. With 0 bases clipped from V and 2 bases from J, the junction kept 2 bases outside the gene matches. This CDR3 is CASSLAQGAQETQYF. CDR3 DNA: TGTGCCAGCAGCTTAGCGCAGGGGGCTCAAGAGACCCAGTACTTC.